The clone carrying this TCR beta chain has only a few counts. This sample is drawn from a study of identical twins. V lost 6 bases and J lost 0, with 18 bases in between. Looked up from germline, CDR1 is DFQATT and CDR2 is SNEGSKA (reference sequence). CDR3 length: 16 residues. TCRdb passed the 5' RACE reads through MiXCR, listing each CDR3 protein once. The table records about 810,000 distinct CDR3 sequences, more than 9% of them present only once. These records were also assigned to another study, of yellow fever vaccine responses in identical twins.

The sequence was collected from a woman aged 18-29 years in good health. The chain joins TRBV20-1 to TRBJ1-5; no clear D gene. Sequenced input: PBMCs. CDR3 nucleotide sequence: TGCAGTGCGATGGAGGACGCGGGTTATAGCAATCAGCCCCAGCATTTT. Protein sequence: CSAMEDAGYSNQPQHF.